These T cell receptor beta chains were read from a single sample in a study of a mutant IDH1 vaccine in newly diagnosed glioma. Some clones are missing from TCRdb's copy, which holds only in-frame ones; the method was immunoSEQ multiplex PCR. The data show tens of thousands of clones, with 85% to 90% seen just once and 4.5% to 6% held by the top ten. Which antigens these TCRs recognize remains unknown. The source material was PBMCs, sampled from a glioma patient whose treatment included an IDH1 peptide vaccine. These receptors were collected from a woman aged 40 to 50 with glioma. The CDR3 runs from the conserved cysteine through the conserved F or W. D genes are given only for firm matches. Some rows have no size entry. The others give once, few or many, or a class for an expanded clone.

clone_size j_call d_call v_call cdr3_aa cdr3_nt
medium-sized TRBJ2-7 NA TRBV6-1 CASSEKRQFPSYEQYF TGTGCCAGCAGCGAAAAGCGACAGTTCCCATCCTACGAGCAGTACTTC
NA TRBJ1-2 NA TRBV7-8 CASSPTGNRQGYGYTF TGTGCCAGCAGCCCTACTGGGAATCGGCAAGGGTATGGCTACACCTTC
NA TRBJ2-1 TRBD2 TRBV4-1 CASSGEGSYNEQFF TGCGCCAGCAGCGGGGAGGGAAGCTACAATGAGCAGTTCTTC
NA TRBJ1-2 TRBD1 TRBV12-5 CASGLAAPDRDYGYTF TGTGCTAGTGGTTTGGCGGCCCCAGACAGGGACTATGGCTACACCTTC
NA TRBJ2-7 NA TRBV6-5 CASSRSYHYEQYF TGTGCCAGCAGCCGGTCCTACCACTACGAGCAGTACTTC
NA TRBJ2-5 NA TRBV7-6 CASSLENEGIGTQYF TGTGCCAGCAGCTTAGAGAACGAAGGAATCGGGACCCAGTACTTC
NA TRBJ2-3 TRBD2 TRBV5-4 CASSLRAAGVDTQYF TGTGCCAGCAGCTTGCGAGCGGCGGGAGTAGATACGCAGTATTTT
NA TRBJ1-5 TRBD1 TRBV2 CASSKGQEANQPQHF TGTGCCAGCAGTAAGGGACAGGAGGCTAATCAGCCCCAGCATTTT
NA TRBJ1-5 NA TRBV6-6 CASSYSGGFGPQHF TGTGCCAGCAGTTACTCGGGGGGGTTCGGGCCCCAGCATTTT
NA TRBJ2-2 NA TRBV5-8 CASSLRGTNTGELFF TGTGCCAGCAGCTTGAGGGGGACTAACACCGGGGAGCTGTTTTTT
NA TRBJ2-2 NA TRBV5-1 CASRATGVANTGELFF TGCGCCAGCAGGGCGACAGGTGTTGCGAACACCGGGGAGCTGTTTTTT
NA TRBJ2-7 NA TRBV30 CAWTPRRGDAYEQYF TGTGCCTGGACCCCGCGCAGGGGCGACGCCTACGAGCAGTACTTC
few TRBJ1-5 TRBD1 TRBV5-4 CASSVGGEGQPQHF TGTGCCAGCAGCGTAGGGGGCGAAGGTCAGCCCCAGCATTTT
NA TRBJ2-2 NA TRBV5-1 CASSSREQINTGELFF TGCGCCAGCAGCTCCAGGGAACAGATCAACACCGGGGAGCTGTTTTTT
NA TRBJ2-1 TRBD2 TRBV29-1 CSGHLAGVYNEQFF TGCAGCGGCCATCTAGCGGGAGTCTACAATGAGCAGTTCTTC
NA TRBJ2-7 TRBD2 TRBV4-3 CASSQDSGGGLIEQYF TGCGCCAGCAGCCAAGATTCGGGGGGAGGGCTGATCGAGCAGTACTTC
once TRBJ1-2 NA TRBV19 CASTGGVTIGYTF TGTGCCAGTACCGGGGGCGTCACAATTGGCTACACCTTC
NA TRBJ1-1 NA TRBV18 CASSPLGLQGLNTEAFF TGTGCCAGCTCACCACTCGGGCTACAGGGCCTGAACACTGAAGCTTTCTTT
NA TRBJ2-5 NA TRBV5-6 CASRGPETQYF TGTGCCAGCAGGGGTCCGGAGACCCAGTACTTC
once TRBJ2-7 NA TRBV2 CASSWGSNEQYF TGTGCCAGCAGCTGGGGTTCCAACGAGCAGTACTTC
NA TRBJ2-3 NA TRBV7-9 CASSLAGGASPTDTQYF TGTGCCAGCAGCTTAGCGGGGGGGGCTAGCCCCACAGATACGCAGTATTTT
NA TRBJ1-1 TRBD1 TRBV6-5 CASSYPTTGGTEAFF TGTGCCAGCAGTTACCCCACAACAGGGGGCACTGAAGCTTTCTTT
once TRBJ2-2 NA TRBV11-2 CASTNPRGGGANTGELFF TGTGCCAGCACCAATCCCCGGGGAGGCGGGGCGAACACCGGGGAGCTGTTTTTT
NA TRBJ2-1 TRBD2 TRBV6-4 CASSNLAATNEQFF TGTGCCAGCAGCAACCTAGCGGCTACCAATGAGCAGTTCTTC
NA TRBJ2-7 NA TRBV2 CASRYREQYF TGTGCCAGCAGGTACCGCGAGCAGTACTTC
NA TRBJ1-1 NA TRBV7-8 CASSLISAGGTEAFF TGTGCCAGCAGCTTAATTAGCGCCGGGGGCACTGAAGCTTTCTTT
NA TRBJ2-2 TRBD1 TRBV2 CASSLTGANTGELFF TGTGCCAGCAGTTTGACAGGGGCGAACACCGGGGAGCTGTTTTTT
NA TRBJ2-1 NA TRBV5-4 CASNPLGSNEQFF TGTGCCAGCAACCCCCTGGGGAGCAATGAGCAGTTCTTC
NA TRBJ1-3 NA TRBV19 CASSIGEYSGNTIYF TGTGCCAGTAGTATCGGGGAGTACTCTGGAAACACCATATATTTT
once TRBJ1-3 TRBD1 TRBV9 CASSVDPGQTNSGNTIYF TGTGCCAGCAGCGTAGATCCGGGACAGACCAACTCTGGAAACACCATATATTTT
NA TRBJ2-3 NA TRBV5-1 CASSLTTGTPSTDTQYF TGCGCCAGCAGCTTGACAACCGGGACACCCAGCACAGATACGCAGTATTTT
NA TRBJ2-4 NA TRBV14 CASRLTGSSDIQYF TGTGCCAGCAGACTTACAGGGTCATCAGACATTCAGTACTTC
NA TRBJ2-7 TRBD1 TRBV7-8 CASSLGRQGARDEQYF TGTGCCAGCAGCTTAGGTAGACAGGGGGCACGGGACGAGCAGTACTTC
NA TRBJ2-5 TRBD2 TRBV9 CASSPGTSGQETQYF TGTGCCAGCAGTCCCGGGACTAGCGGGCAAGAGACCCAGTACTTC
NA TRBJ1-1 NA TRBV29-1 CSVRTDAEAFF TGCAGCGTTCGCACGGACGCTGAAGCTTTCTTT
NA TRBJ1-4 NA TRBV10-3 CAISEFSGDEKLFF TGTGCCATCAGTGAGTTTTCAGGGGATGAAAAACTGTTTTTT
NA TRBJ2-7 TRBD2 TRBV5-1 CASSLDRASGRYEQYF TGCGCCAGCAGCTTGGATCGGGCTAGCGGGAGATACGAGCAGTACTTC
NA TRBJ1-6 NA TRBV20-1 CSAQSDSPLHF TGCAGTGCCCAATCCGATTCACCCCTCCACTTT